Listed below are T cell receptor beta chains from one sample, sequenced in a study of blood T cell repertoires in COVID-19. The assay was immunoSEQ multiplex PCR, and TCRdb's table has in-frame clones only and misses some. Here the sample spans about 170,000 clones, around nine tenths being singletons. Sequencing was done on a sample of peripheral blood. The receptors here all came from a woman of 80 years or more with COVID-19, enrolled during active disease. Each CDR3 is given with its conserved first and last residue. A D gene is named only where the DNA matches it firmly. Clone size is stated in some rows and not others, as once, few, many or a class when expanded.

TRBV12-2	.	TRBJ1-5	.	CASRMEGTGHIEGNQPQHF	TGTGCAAGTCGTATGGAGGGGACAGGCCATATTGAAGGCAATCAGCCCCAGCATTTT
TRBV28	.	TRBJ2-7	.	CASSIRGSGYEQYF	TGTGCCAGCAGTATACGGGGATCGGGGTACGAGCAGTACTTC
TRBV9	.	TRBJ1-3	.	CASSTGNGWGNTIYF	TGTGCCAGCTCCACAGGGAATGGCTGGGGAAACACCATATATTTT
TRBV7-2	.	TRBJ1-1	TRBD1	CAGGQGLTEAFF	TGTGCCGGCGGACAGGGGCTCACTGAAGCTTTCTTT
TRBV11-2	once	TRBJ2-5	TRBD2	CASSFSGQETQYF	TGTGCCAGCAGCTTTAGCGGGCAAGAGACCCAGTACTTC
TRBV28	.	TRBJ1-1	.	CASSLEAGRAFF	TGTGCCAGCAGTTTAGAGGCAGGGAGGGCTTTCTTT
TRBV9	.	TRBJ1-1	TRBD1	CASSVDDRGWTEAFF	TGTGCCAGCAGCGTAGACGACAGGGGGTGGACTGAAGCTTTCTTT
TRBV24-1	.	TRBJ1-2	.	CATSPAGGNYGYTF	TGTGCCACCAGTCCGGCGGGGGGCAACTATGGCTACACCTTC
TRBV25-1	.	TRBJ2-1	TRBD2	CASSEFPELAGLRDEQFF	TGTGCCAGCAGTGAATTTCCGGAACTAGCGGGATTAAGGGATGAGCAGTTCTTC
TRBV5-4	.	TRBJ2-7	.	CASSLGAVPYEQYF	TGTGCCAGCAGCTTGGGCGCGGTGCCCTACGAGCAGTACTTC
TRBV11-2	.	TRBJ2-5	.	CASSLSRAPQGTQYF	TGTGCCAGCAGCTTAAGCAGAGCGCCTCAAGGGACCCAGTACTTC
TRBV18	.	TRBJ2-1	TRBD2	CASSPSLSSGGYNEQFF	TGTGCCAGCTCACCTTCCCTTTCTAGCGGGGGGTACAATGAGCAGTTCTTC
TRBV28	.	TRBJ1-5	TRBD1	CASNLAGQGSNQPQHF	TGTGCCAGCAATCTCGCGGGACAGGGTAGCAATCAGCCCCAGCATTTT
TRBV4-3	.	TRBJ2-1	.	CASSLAGYEQFF	TGCGCCAGCAGCCTCGCAGGGTACGAGCAGTTCTTC
TRBV9	.	TRBJ2-4	.	CASSPTGNFRGNIQYF	TGTGCCAGCAGTCCTACCGGGAATTTTCGGGGGAACATTCAGTACTTC
TRBV6-6	.	TRBJ2-2	TRBD1	CASSGGQGPFTGELFF	TGTGCCAGCAGTGGGGGACAGGGTCCCTTCACCGGGGAGCTGTTTTTT
TRBV3-1/TRBV3-2	once	TRBJ1-1	.	CASSQGGRDTEAFF	TGTGCCAGCAGCCAAGGAGGCCGGGACACTGAAGCTTTCTTT
TRBV10-3	.	TRBJ2-7	TRBD1	CAIRGTGSDEQYF	TGTGCCATCAGGGGGACAGGGTCGGACGAGCAGTACTTC
TRBV7-2	once	TRBJ2-1	TRBD2	CASSLSGSGSYNEQFF	TGTGCCAGCAGCTTAAGCGGTAGCGGGAGCTACAATGAGCAGTTCTTC
TRBV5-1	.	TRBJ2-3	.	CASSLGETDTQYF	TGCGCCAGCAGCTTGGGGGAGACAGATACGCAGTATTTT
TRBV7-8	.	TRBJ1-5	.	CASSRGPERSQPQHF	TGTGCCAGCAGCCGAGGGCCCGAGAGGAGTCAGCCCCAGCATTTT
TRBV3-1/TRBV3-2	.	TRBJ2-2	.	CASSQDESGLAAGELFF	TGTGCCAGCAGCCAAGATGAAAGCGGCCTAGCCGCCGGGGAGCTGTTTTTT
TRBV19	.	TRBJ1-3	.	CASSIGIFSGNTIYF	TGTGCCAGTAGTATCGGGATCTTCTCTGGAAACACCATATATTTT
TRBV11-1	.	TRBJ2-5	.	CASSLARAVRGQETQYF	TGTGCCAGCAGCTTAGCGAGGGCCGTCCGTGGGCAAGAGACCCAGTACTTC
TRBV6-5	.	TRBJ2-5	.	CASSYSNRKETQYF	TGTGCCAGCAGTTACTCGAATAGAAAAGAGACCCAGTACTTC
TRBV19	.	TRBJ2-7	TRBD1	CASTGTENSEQYF	TGTGCCAGTACCGGGACAGAAAACTCCGAGCAGTACTTC